Listed here are 13 T cell receptor beta chains from one sample, sequenced in a study of beta chain features in type 1 diabetes. The authors reverse transcribed all of the isolated RNA, so sequencing captured expressed TCRB transcripts. Sequencing was performed with immunoSEQ multiplex PCR; in TCRdb, only in-frame clones are kept and a portion is missing. This sample has 500,000 to 800,000 clones; around 11% occur once, and the top ten carry 0.09% to 0.15%. Study findings and constraints: Patients with Type 1 diabetes showed moderately but significantly shorter TCRB CDR3s in all four CD4+ subsets.

No antigen has been identified for these receptors. What was sequenced was naive CD4+ T cells from blood. These receptors were taken from a man aged 25-45 years with type 1 diabetes.

This clone has only a few counts. The chain employs TRBV9 and TRBJ2-2, with D possibly being TRBD1 or TRBD2 (5 bases each). Germline V gene data show CDR1 as SGDLS and CDR2 as YYNGEE. With 4 bases removed from V and 0 bases from J, the gap between germline ends came to 16 bases. The CDR3 covers 17 residues. CDR3 DNA sequence: TGTGCCAGCAGCCCAACGGGACGATCCTCGAACACCGGGGAGCTGTTTTTT. Protein sequence: CASSPTGRSSNTGELFF.

The chain is built from TRBV7-2 and TRBJ2-2; D is unclear. The CDR3 runs to 14 residues. The germline gives CDR1 SGHTA, CDR2 FQGNSA. V lost 5 bases to trimming and J lost 13 bases, with 20 bases between them. CDR3 protein: CASSRSERVGGLFF. DNA for the CDR3: TGTGCCAGCAGCCGAAGTGAGCGTGTTGGTGGGCTGTTTTTT.

The V and J genes are TRBV6-1 and TRBJ1-2; no clear D gene. From germline, CDR1 is MNHNS and CDR2 SASEGT. V was shortened by 1 base and J by 7 bases, with 10 bases between the two germline ends. The CDR3 runs to 13 residues. The CDR3 nucleotides are TGTGCCAGCAGTGAAGTGTCACTGGGTGGCTACACCTTC. Translating it yields CASSEVSLGGYTF.

DNA of the CDR3: TGTGCCAGCAGTTCACCGGTCCCATCTGGGGCCAACGTCCTGACTTTC. This gives the protein CASSSPVPSGANVLTF. The chain combines TRBV6-5 with TRBJ2-6; D remains ambiguous. Germline assignment: CDR1 MNHEY and CDR2 SVGAGI. The V and J ends lost 4 bases and 1 base respectively, with 11 bases between them. This CDR3 is 16 amino acids long.

This clone was detected a few times. The chain carries TRBV5-1 and TRBJ2-5; 9 bases agree with TRBD2. Germline CDR1 is SGHRS and CDR2 is YFSETQ. The CDR3 covers 17 residues. With V trimmed by 0 bases and J by 1 base, 7 bases remained unmatched. This chain's CDR3 is CASSLALAGTSQETQYF. The CDR3 DNA follows: TGCGCCAGCAGCTTGGCACTAGCGGGTACCTCCCAAGAGACCCAGTACTTC.

This clone has only a few counts. The chain combines TRBV7-2 with TRBJ2-1; 9 positions agree with TRBD2. Germline CDR1 SGHTA, CDR2 FQGNSA. This CDR3 has 15 amino acids. Trimming cost V 5 bases and J 3 bases; bases outside gene matches: 5. CDR3 coding DNA: TGTGCCAGCAGCCCGACTAGCGGCCACTACAATGAGCAGTTCTTC. Its protein is CASSPTSGHYNEQFF.

Turning to this clone: This sample includes further DNA sequences coding for the same CDR3. V is TRBV6-6 and J is TRBJ2-3; unclear D gene. Trimming took off 6 bases at V and 2 bases at J, with 12 bases between the two ends. The CDR3 sequence is 14 residues long. Germline V gene lookup returns CDR1 MNHNY and CDR2 SVGAGI (reference sequence). The CDR3 coding sequence is TGTGCCAGCAGCAGCCCCAGAGACACAGATACGCAGTATTTT. It is translated as CASSSPRDTDTQYF.

The chain joins TRBV30 to TRBJ2-1; 9 bases line up with TRBD2. Trimming at V came to 7 bases and at J to 4 bases, leaving 8 bases not matched to a gene. CDR1 is GTSNPN and CDR2 is SVGIG in the germline V gene (reference sequence). CDR3 size: 14 residues. The CDR3 sequence: CALTLAGSYNEQFF. The CDR3 DNA is TGTGCCTTAACTCTAGCGGGGAGTTACAATGAGCAGTTCTTC.

The sample holds a few counts of this clone. As DNA, the CDR3 is TGCGCCAGCAGCCTCTTTTTAGCGGGGGATTCCTACAATGAGCAGTTCTTC. It encodes CASSLFLAGDSYNEQFF. V is TRBV4-3 and J is TRBJ2-1, with 9 bases identical to TRBD2. The germline CDR1 and CDR2 sequences are LGHNA and YSLEER. V dropped 4 bases and J dropped 1; count of bases not matched to a gene: 8. The CDR3 loop spans 17 amino acids.

This clone was found a few times. This chain links TRBV5-6 with TRBJ2-5; possible D gene TRBD1, 6 bases. There are 16 residues in the CDR3. V was shortened by 0 bases and J by 2 bases, with 14 bases between the two germline ends. CDR1 and CDR2 (germline): SGHDT, YYEEEE. CDR3 protein: CASSLDRVAGQETQYF. The CDR3 coding sequence is TGTGCCAGCAGCTTGGACAGGGTAGCCGGTCAAGAGACCCAGTACTTC.

The chain recombines TRBV7-2 with TRBJ2-7, with a tentative D call TRBD1 (5 bases). The CDR3 is 15 residues long. From germline, CDR1 is SGHTA and CDR2 FQGNSA. The ends were cut back, 1 base at V and 7 bases at J, with 17 bases in the middle. CDR3 region: CASSLGRANYEEQYF. Here the CDR3 DNA reads TGTGCCAGCAGCTTAGGCAGGGCAAACTACGAAGAGCAGTACTTC.

This clone was detected a few times. The genes are TRBV6-6 and TRBJ2-1; D assignment may be TRBD1 or TRBD2 (5 bases each). Between the trimmed V and J ends, which lost 6 bases and 15 bases, there was a span of 24 bases. The CDR3 consists of 14 residues. Germline V CDR1 and CDR2: MNHNY, SVGAGI (reference sequence). The CDR3 DNA follows: TGTGCCAGCAGCCTAGGGGCGGGCCCAGGTCCTTCGTTCTTC. Protein: CASSLGAGPGPSFF.

This clone has at least ten counts. This same CDR3 is encoded by further DNA sequences in the sample. The chain couples TRBV28 to TRBJ2-5, with D possibly TRBD1 on 5 matching bases. Germline CDR1 reads MDHEN; CDR2 reads SYDVKM. V was pared by 2 bases and J by 3 bases, with 7 bases between. The CDR3 totals 13 residues. CDR3 nucleotide sequence: TGTGCCAGCAGTTTAGGCAGGGAAGAGACCCAGTACTTC. Translated, it gives CASSLGREETQYF.